What follows is one TCR beta chain and its context. Its antigen is as yet unknown. Patients with ophthalmopathy all had a Clinical Activity Score of at least 3, a NOSPECS grade of at least 4 and duration under 3 months. The source material, RNA transcripts, was used to amplify TCR beta CDR3 regions. First-round RT-PCR with HTBI primers amplified the TCR CDR3 region. TCRdb independently ran MiXCR on the multiplex PCR reads; one entry per CDR3 protein. The sample lists about 52,000 distinct CDR3 sequences, less than 50% occurring once. This sample was included in a study of T cells in Graves' hyperthyroidism and ophthalmopathy. Study overall: Peripheral blood draws took place at initial diagnosis, ahead of any treatment.

Points from the study as a whole: Ophthalmopathy, as predicted by the model, came a median around 7 months after the prediction.

CDR1 and CDR2 from the germline V gene are DFQATT and SNEGSKA (reference sequence). Losses at the gene ends were 3 bases for V and 4 bases for J; bases not matched to a gene: 6. This CDR3 comprises 13 residues. This sequence joins TRBV20-1 and TRBJ2-7, with 7 bases identical to TRBD2. This receptor was obtained from a woman between 50 and 59 years old with Graves' ophthalmopathy. The specimen sequenced was blood. As DNA, the CDR3 is TGCAGTGCTAGTGGGGGGGATCGGTACGAGCAGTACTTC. It encodes CSASGGDRYEQYF.